The rows below give T cell receptor beta chains drawn from one sample of a study of tumor-infiltrating lymphocytes in primary liver carcinoma. MiXCR was run by TCRdb on the multiplex PCR reads, yielding one entry per CDR3 protein. The sample consists of around 170,000 distinct CDR3 sequences, roughly 60% of them appearing once. What was sequenced was peripheral blood. The receptors derive from a man aged 40-49 years with primary liver carcinoma and hepatitis B virus infection. Each CDR3 is given with its conserved first and last residue. Each record gives: V gene, CDR3 length, J gene, D gene, clone size, CDR3 DNA, CDR3 protein. A D gene is named only where the DNA matches it firmly. Clone size, where shown, is once, few, many, or a class for clones that have expanded.

TRBV12-3/TRBV12-4	12	TRBJ2-7	NA	NA	TGTGCCAGTGCGAAATCCACCTACGGGCAGTACTTC	CASAKSTYGQYF
TRBV11-1	10	TRBJ2-7	NA	NA	TGTGCCTGCAGCGACTACGAGCAGTACTTC	CACSDYEQYF
TRBV12-5	16	TRBJ2-5	NA	NA	TGTGCTAGTGGTTTAAGTAGCGGAGGACGAAAAGAGACCCAGTACTTC	CASGLSSGGRKETQYF
TRBV5-4	15	TRBJ2-1	NA	many	TGTGCCAGCAGCCCGGGGCCCCGCCCCGGAGATGAGCAGTTCTTC	CASSPGPRPGDEQFF
TRBV6-5	14	TRBJ2-1	NA	NA	TGTGCCAGCAGTTACGGGCGGAGATTAGGGGAGCAGTTCTTC	CASSYGRRLGEQFF
TRBV29-1	13	TRBJ1-4	NA	NA	TGCAGCGTTACTCAAAGCCCAGGGGAAAAACTGTTTTTT	CSVTQSPGEKLFF
TRBV11-1	14	TRBJ2-2	NA	many	TGTGCCAGCAGCTTAAGCGGGAACACCGGGGAGCTGTTTTTT	CASSLSGNTGELFF
TRBV28	15	TRBJ1-2	NA	NA	TGTGCCAGCGGCAGCCCCGACGGAAGAAACTATGGCTACACCTTC	CASGSPDGRNYGYTF
TRBV11-2	16	TRBJ2-3	NA	NA	NA	CASSLFGQGSTDTQCF
TRBV28	15	TRBJ2-3	NA	NA	TGTGCCAGCAGTTTAGCGGGATGTGGAGGAGATACGCAGTATTTT	CASSLAGCGGDTQYF
TRBV6-1	16	TRBJ2-3	TRBD2	few	TGTGCCAGCAGTGAACTAGCGGGAGGACCCACAGATACGCAGTATTTT	CASSELAGGPTDTQYF
TRBV4-1	11	TRBJ2-1	NA	few	TGCGCCAGCAGCCAGAGCGGTGAACAGTTCTTC	CASSQSGEQFF
TRBV11-2	14	TRBJ2-7	NA	few	TGTGCCAGCAGTTTAACCGACGGAGCCTACGAGCTGTGTTTC	CASSLTDGAYELCF
TRBV11-2	13	TRBJ1-1	NA	many	TGTGCCAGCAGCCCTCAGGTGAACACTGAAGCTTTCTTT	CASSPQVNTEAFF
TRBV12-3/TRBV12-4	14	TRBJ2-7	NA	NA	TGTGCCAGCCTGGACAACTCAGGGGCATACGAGCAGTACTTC	CASLDNSGAYEQYF
TRBV4-1	16	TRBJ1-6	NA	NA	TGCGCCACCAGAAGAACGGGATTTTCCTTGGGTTCACCCCTCCACTTT	CATRRTGFSLGSPLHF
TRBV4-2	11	TRBJ2-1	NA	few	TGTGCCAGCAGATCCGGAAATGAGCAGTTCTTC	CASRSGNEQFF
TRBV10-1	15	TRBJ2-1	NA	NA	TGCGCCAGCAGTGAGAGGGGGGGGGCCATGAATGAGCAGTTCTTC	CASSERGGAMNEQFF
TRBV11-2	13	TRBJ2-1	TRBD1	NA	TGTGCGAGCCGAGACAGGGGCCAGAATAAGCAGTTCTTC	CASRDRGQNKQFF
TRBV12-3/TRBV12-4	15	TRBJ2-3	NA	NA	TGTGCCAGTAGTCCTACAGTGGGGGTCACAGATACGCAGTATTTC	CASSPTVGVTDTQYF
TRBV4-1	14	TRBJ2-7	TRBD1	NA	TGCGCCAGCAGCCAACAATCGACAGGGTCCGAGCAGTGCTTC	CASSQQSTGSEQCF
TRBV6-1	15	TRBJ2-5	NA	NA	TGTGCCACCTCTCCCCCCGAAGCGATCCAAGAGACCCAGTACTTC	CATSPPEAIQETQYF
TRBV11-2	14	TRBJ1-1	NA	many	TGTGCCAGCAGCCTCCCTTGGGTGAACACTGAAGCTTTCTTT	CASSLPWVNTEAFF
TRBV29-1	17	TRBJ2-3	TRBD2	NA	TGCAGCGTTGATGATCAAACTAGCGGGGGAAGAACAGATACGCAGTATTTT	CSVDDQTSGGRTDTQYF
TRBV4-1	13	TRBJ2-2	NA	few	TGCGCCAGCAGCCTACAGGGAATCGGGGAGCTGTTTTTT	CASSLQGIGELFF
TRBV11-2	13	TRBJ2-2	NA	many	TGTGCCAGCAGCTTTGTGGTGACCGGGGAGCTGTTTTTT	CASSFVVTGELFF
TRBV14	14	TRBJ2-1	NA	many	TGTGCCAGCAGCCAAGATTGGCTACCCAATGAGCAGTTCTTC	CASSQDWLPNEQFF
TRBV11-2	11	TRBJ2-2	NA	many	TGTGCCAGCAGCTACGCCGGGGAGCTGTTTTTT	CASSYAGELFF
TRBV6-1	14	TRBJ2-1	NA	NA	TGTGCCAGCAGTCGACCAGCGGAGAACAATGAGCAGTTCTTC	CASSRPAENNEQFF
TRBV12-3/TRBV12-4	11	TRBJ2-7	NA	few	TGTGCCAGCGGCGGAGGGCTCGAGCAGTACTTC	CASGGGLEQYF
TRBV30	14	TRBJ2-3	NA	NA	TGTGCCTGGAGTTTGGGGGCAAGCACAGGTACGCAGTATTTT	CAWSLGASTGTQYF
TRBV29-1	13	TRBJ1-1	TRBD1	NA	TGCAGCGGGGACAGGGGGCAAAACACTGAAGCTTTCTTT	CSGDRGQNTEAFF
TRBV11-2	14	TRBJ2-2	NA	NA	TGTGCCACCAGCTTATCTAGTTTCACCGTGGAGCTGTTTTTT	CATSLSSFTVELFF
TRBV11-2	16	TRBJ2-3	NA	many	TGTGCCAGCAGCGACCAGGGGAACTGGGACACAGATACGCAGTATTTT	CASSDQGNWDTDTQYF
TRBV11-2	14	TRBJ2-5	NA	NA	TGTGCCAGCAGCGCCACCCGGAACAGGGTTTCCCAGTATTTC	CASSATRNRVSQYF
TRBV6-5	12	TRBJ2-2	NA	NA	TGTGCCAGCAGATCGAACCTGAGGGAGCTGTTTTTT	CASRSNLRELFF
TRBV5-6	16	TRBJ2-3	TRBD2	NA	TGTGCCAGCAGCTGGACCGGGACTAGCGGGGTCGGTACGCAGTACTTT	CASSWTGTSGVGTQYF
TRBV11-2	15	TRBJ2-7	TRBD2	NA	TGTAACAGCAGGGATACTAGCGGAGCAAGCGACGAGCAGTACTTC	CNSRDTSGASDEQYF
TRBV4-1	18	TRBJ1-5	NA	many	TGCGCCAGCAGCCAAGATCGGGGGATTAGGGTAAGCAATCAGCCCCAGCATTTT	CASSQDRGIRVSNQPQHF
TRBV5-6	16	TRBJ2-6	NA	once	TGTACCAGCAGCTTGGATATCGTCTCTGGGGCCAACGTCCTGACTTTC	CTSSLDIVSGANVLTF
TRBV4-2	16	TRBJ2-1	TRBD2	many	TGTGCCAGCAGCCCGACTAGCGGGATCTCCTACAATGAGCAGTTCTTC	CASSPTSGISYNEQFF
TRBV7-9	14	TRBJ1-5	NA	once	TGTGCCAGCAGCTTAGGGACAAGGAATCAGCCCCGGCATTTT	CASSLGTRNQPRHF
TRBV5-1	13	TRBJ2-1	NA	NA	TGCGCCAGCAGTATGTTTCCGGGGAATGAGCAGTTCTTC	CASSMFPGNEQFF
TRBV4-2	16	TRBJ2-7	NA	few	TGTGCCAGCCGAGAGCAGTTCGACTCGTACTCCTACGAGCAGTACTTC	CASREQFDSYSYEQYF
TRBV7-8	15	TRBJ2-1	NA	NA	TGTGCCAGCAGCTCGTTACAGGGCACTAGAAGTGAGCAGTTCTTC	CASSSLQGTRSEQFF
TRBV11-3	12	TRBJ2-7	NA	NA	TGTGCCAGCAGCTTATCGCAGGGAAAACAGTGCTTC	CASSLSQGKQCF
TRBV6-6	17	TRBJ2-2	TRBD1	NA	TGTGCCAGCTCCTCCCCCCTTAGGGCAGGGGGCCCCGGGGAGCTGTTTTTT	CASSSPLRAGGPGELFF
TRBV6-1	18	TRBJ2-1	TRBD1	NA	TGTGCCAGCAGCATCTACTCACAGGGGGTCATCTCGTTATCCGAGCAGTTCTTC	CASSIYSQGVISLSEQFF
TRBV12-3/TRBV12-4	14	TRBJ2-1	NA	NA	TGTGCCAGCAGTTTGGAAGGGAACTACTATGAGCAGTTCTTC	CASSLEGNYYEQFF
TRBV11-2	17	TRBJ1-2	NA	NA	TGTGCCAGCAGCTATCCGGACCCCCCTCAGCGGAACTATGGCTACACCTTC	CASSYPDPPQRNYGYTF
TRBV11-2	15	TRBJ2-7	NA	NA	TGTGCCAGCAGCTCCGCTCCAGGTGGCCCCTACGAGCGGTGCTTC	CASSSAPGGPYERCF
TRBV11-2	12	TRBJ1-1	NA	many	TGTGCCAGCAGCTCCCTCTCCCCTGAAGCTTTCTTT	CASSSLSPEAFF
TRBV12-3/TRBV12-4	15	TRBJ2-1	NA	NA	TGTGCCAGCAGTCCCAACCCGACTAGTCTCAGTGAGCAGTTCTTC	CASSPNPTSLSEQFF
TRBV4-1	16	TRBJ1-6	TRBD1	NA	TGCGCCAGCAGCCAAGATGGGGGACAGGGACGGTCACCCCTCCACTTT	CASSQDGGQGRSPLHF
TRBV6-2/TRBV6-3	18	TRBJ1-1	NA	NA	TGTGCCAGCAGTTACTCGGCCTTCCCCGACTCTAGTGGCACTGAAGCTTTCTTT	CASSYSAFPDSSGTEAFF
TRBV10-3	14	TRBJ1-2	NA	NA	TGTGCCATCAGTGGGAACGGGCTGTCCGGAGGCTACACCTTC	CAISGNGLSGGYTF
TRBV28	15	TRBJ2-4	NA	NA	TGTGCCAGCAGTTTAGATAGGGGGGCCAAAAACATTCAGTACTTC	CASSLDRGAKNIQYF
TRBV7-9	14	TRBJ1-5	TRBD1	NA	TGTGCCAGCAGCCGACAGGGGGGCAATCAGCCCCAGCATTTT	CASSRQGGNQPQHF
TRBV5-1	15	TRBJ2-1	NA	many	TGCGCCAGCAGCTTGGAGGGGGTACTCTACAATGAGCAGTTCTTC	CASSLEGVLYNEQFF